These 28 T cell receptor beta chains originate from one sample sequenced in a study of cytomegalovirus exposure and HLA in healthy donors. Measured with immunoSEQ multiplex PCR; TCRdb has only the in-frame clones, and not every one. Among around 250,000 clones listed, nearly 90% were seen once. What was sequenced was PBMCs. Every receptor here comes from a woman under 30 in good health and CMV-seronegative.

As DNA, the CDR3 is TGTGCCAGCAGCTTAGTTTTTTCGGGGGGGGACACTGAAGCTTTCTTT. As protein: CASSLVFSGGDTEAFF. V is TRBV7-6 and J is TRBJ1-1; D possibly corresponds to TRBD1 (5 bases). Germline V gives CDR1 SGHVS, CDR2 FNYEAQ. The CDR3 consists of 16 residues. Trimming cost V 1 base and J 3 bases, with 15 bases left between them. Full variable domain (missing parts from reference TRBV7-6 and TRBJ1-1): GAGVSQSPRYKVTKRGQDVALRCDPISGHVSLYWYRQALGQGPEFLTYFNYEAQQDKSGLPNDRFSAERPEGSISTLTIQRTEQRDSAMYRCASSLVFSGGDTEAFFGQGTRLTVV.

The rearrangement uses TRBV28 and TRBJ1-5; the D gene is possibly TRBD1 (6 bases). The CDR3 totals 16 residues. The germline V gene has CDR1 MDHEN and CDR2 SYDVKM. V dropped 3 bases and J dropped 3 bases, with 15 bases sitting between them. DNA of the CDR3: TGTGCCAGCAGTTTCAGACAGGCCCTTCACAATCAGCCCCAGCATTTT. Residues: CASSFRQALHNQPQHF.

The genes are TRBV5-6 and TRBJ2-1; 8 positions agree with TRBD2. The CDR3 has 16 residues. Germline V gives CDR1 SGHDT, CDR2 YYEEEE. V trimming: 0 bases; J trimming: 1 base; junction bases outside the gene matches: 3. Written as DNA, the CDR3 is TGTGCCAGCAGCTTGGCCGGCGGGGGGTCCTACAATGAGCAGTTCTTC. It codes for CASSLAGGGSYNEQFF.

The chain carries TRBV4-1 and TRBJ2-1; TRBD2 matches 7 bases. Germline V lookup: CDR1 MGHRA, CDR2 YSYEKL. Trimming took 0 bases from V and 7 from J; bases not matched to a gene: 6. The CDR3 loop spans 15 amino acids. This chain's CDR3 is CASSQDWGRGNEQFF. CDR3 in DNA: TGCGCCAGCAGCCAAGATTGGGGGAGGGGAAATGAGCAGTTCTTC.

This clone was detected only once. This chain joins TRBV6-1 and TRBJ2-1, with 7 bases identical to TRBD2. This CDR3 comprises 14 residues. Per the germline V gene, CDR1 is MNHNS and CDR2 is SASEGT. V trimming: 5 bases; J trimming: 3 bases; junction bases outside the gene matches: 4. DNA of the CDR3: TGTGCCAGCAGTTGGGAGGGGAACTACAATGAGCAGTTCTTC. This sequence encodes CASSWEGNYNEQFF.

J is TRBJ2-7 and V is TRBV2; D may be TRBD1 (6 bases). Trimming took 8 bases from V and 6 from J, leaving 20 bases between them. Germline V gene data show CDR1 as SNHLY and CDR2 as FYNNEI. The CDR3 length is 14 residues. The CDR3 coding sequence is TGTGCCAGCTTACCCGGACAGTGGGTTTCCGAGCAGTACTTC. Protein product: CASLPGQWVSEQYF. Full variable domain (remainder filled in from reference TRBV2 and TRBJ2-7): EPEVTQTPSHQVTQMGQEVILRCVPISNHLYFYWYRQILGQKVEFLVSFYNNEISEKSEIFDDQFSVERPDGSNFTLKIRSTKLEDSAMYFCASLPGQWVSEQYFGPGTRLTVT.

The chain uses TRBV7-6 and TRBJ2-1; 7 bases align to TRBD2. With V trimmed by 2 bases and J by 2 bases, 3 bases remained unmatched. Looked up from germline, CDR1 is SGHVS and CDR2 is FNYEAQ. The CDR3 sequence is 15 residues long. CDR3 sequence: CASSLRLAAYNEQFF. The CDR3 nucleotides are TGTGCCAGCAGCTTAAGGCTAGCGGCCTACAATGAGCAGTTCTTC.

This chain uses TRBV5-8 with TRBJ1-2; TRBD1 matches 11 bases. CDR3 size: 15 residues. Trimming cost V 1 base and J 8 bases; bases outside gene matches: 7. Per the germline V gene, CDR1 is SGHTS and CDR2 is YDEGEE. The CDR3 sequence is CASSLSGQGARGYTF. The CDR3 nucleotides read TGTGCCAGCAGCTTGAGTGGACAGGGGGCGCGGGGCTACACCTTC.

The chain has TRBV28 and TRBJ1-6, with 7 bases identical to TRBD1. The CDR3 is 13 amino acids. Germline values: CDR1 MDHEN, CDR2 SYDVKM. V shed 7 bases and J 11 bases; nucleotides not matched to a gene: 8. CDR3 nucleotide sequence: TGTGCCAGCACCAACGGCAGGGGGGCACCCCTCCACTTT. Amino acid sequence: CASTNGRGAPLHF.

This chain uses TRBV11-3 with TRBJ2-2, with 7 bases fitting TRBD1. The CDR3 is 16 residues long. Germline V gene sequence: CDR1 SGHNT, CDR2 YENEEA. V shed 4 bases, J shed 4 bases, and the junction held 9 bases outside the gene matches. CDR3: CASSSSDRVGTGELFF. The DNA of the CDR3 is TGTGCCAGCAGCTCGTCCGACAGGGTCGGCACCGGGGAGCTGTTTTTT.

The gene calls are TRBV7-9 and TRBJ1-6; 8 nucleotides agree with TRBD1. The V segment lost 6 bases and the J segment 7 bases; nucleotides outside the gene matches: 2. There are 13 residues in the CDR3. Germline V gene sequence: CDR1 SEHNR, CDR2 FQNEAQ (reference sequence). CDR3 residues: CASSRTGNSPLHF. CDR3 DNA: TGTGCCAGCAGTAGGACAGGGAATTCACCCCTCCACTTT.

This chain's CDR3 is CASSWTSSNEQFF. The DNA for the CDR3 is TGTGCCAGCAGTTGGACTAGCAGCAATGAGCAGTTCTTC. The chain combines TRBV6-5 with TRBJ2-1; TRBD2 aligns across 8 bases. Per the germline V gene, CDR1 is MNHEY and CDR2 is SVGAGI. Trimming at V came to 4 bases and at J to 6 bases, leaving 2 bases not matched to a gene. The CDR3 extends over 13 amino acids.

J is TRBJ2-7 and V is TRBV5-6; 8 bases are shared with TRBD1. The CDR3 spans 16 residues. Germline V gene lookup returns CDR1 SGHDT and CDR2 YYEEEE. V was clipped by 0 bases and J by 6 bases; unmatched bases: 11. The CDR3 DNA reads as TGTGCCAGCAGCTTGGCCGGGCAGGGGGCGGAACGCGAGCAGTACTTC. Its translation is CASSLAGQGAEREQYF.

V and J are TRBV7-9 and TRBJ2-7, with D perhaps matching TRBD1 (5 bases). The germline V and J ends were trimmed by 2 bases and 5 bases, with 10 bases remaining between them. The CDR3 has 13 amino acids. CDR1 SEHNR and CDR2 FQNEAQ come from the germline V gene (reference sequence). The CDR3: CASSLSPGNEQYV. Here the CDR3 DNA reads TGTGCCAGCAGCTTATCCCCAGGGAACGAGCAGTACGTC.

V usage is TRBV7-8 and J usage is TRBJ2-1, with 9 bases fitting TRBD1. CDR1 and CDR2 from the germline V gene are SGHVS and FQNEAQ. CDR3 length equals 13 residues. J lost 9 bases, V lost 5 bases, and 5 bases had no gene match. The CDR3: CASSETGGVEQFF. CDR3 in DNA: TGTGCCAGCAGCGAAACAGGGGGCGTTGAGCAGTTCTTC.

This chain uses TRBV19 with TRBJ2-2, with D perhaps TRBD1 (6 bases). This CDR3 region has 12 residues. V was pared by 11 bases and J by 3 bases, with 10 bases between. Germline V gene data show CDR1 as LNHDA and CDR2 as SQIVND (reference sequence). The CDR3 DNA follows: TGTGCCGGGGGACAACACACCGGGGAGCTGTTTTTT. This codes for CAGGQHTGELFF.

The chain combines TRBV5-1 with TRBJ1-1; 9 bases map to TRBD1. The germline V gene has CDR1 SGHRS and CDR2 YFSETQ. After removal of 4 bases from V and 5 bases from J, the junction contained 12 bases not matched to a gene. This CDR3 contains 16 residues. The DNA for the CDR3 is TGCGCCAGCAGCAACCCCCCGGGACAGGGTGTTACTGAAGCTTTCTTT. Protein product: CASSNPPGQGVTEAFF.

This rearrangement joins TRBV9 to TRBJ2-1, with TRBD2 matching over 7 bases. Germline values: CDR1 SGDLS, CDR2 YYNGEE. The J segment lost 7 bases and the V segment lost 0 bases, leaving 4 bases of the junction unmatched. This CDR3 has 14 amino acids. CDR3 amino acids: CASSVVGEGNEQFF. For the CDR3, the DNA is TGTGCCAGCAGCGTAGTCGGGGAGGGAAATGAGCAGTTCTTC. The full variable domain, rest sourced from reference TRBV9 and TRBJ2-1, is DSGVTQTPKHLITATGQRVTLRCSPRSGDLSVYWYQQSLDQGLQFLIQYYNGEERAKGNILERFSAQQFPDLHSELNLSSLELGDSALYFCASSVVGEGNEQFFGPGTRLTVL.

This clone was observed a single time. The chain joins TRBV29-1 to TRBJ2-1; possibly TRBD1 for D (7 bases). Germline values: CDR1 SQVTM, CDR2 ANQGSEA. This CDR3 has 13 residues. Trimming shortened V by 7 bases and J by 4 bases, and 14 bases separated the two germline ends. The chain's CDR3 is CSAGGTVYNEQFF. As DNA, the CDR3 is TGCAGCGCCGGCGGGACAGTTTACAATGAGCAGTTCTTC.

The J gene is TRBJ2-5, the V gene TRBV28; 7 bases are shared with TRBD2. The CDR3 consists of 13 residues. Germline V gives CDR1 MDHEN, CDR2 SYDVKM. After removal of 8 bases from V and 7 bases from J, the junction contained 10 bases not matched to a gene. The CDR3 DNA reads as TGTGCCAGCTTTTCCGGGACTAAGGGGACCCAGTACTTC. It translates to CASFSGTKGTQYF.

The V call is TRBV7-9, the J call TRBJ2-3, with D maybe TRBD1 (6 bases). V was trimmed by 5 bases and J by 2 bases, leaving 11 bases between them. The CDR3 sequence is 14 residues long. CDR1 SEHNR and CDR2 FQNEAQ come from the germline V gene (reference sequence). CDR3 protein: CASSVQGITDTQYF. The CDR3 nucleotides are TGTGCCAGCAGCGTACAGGGTATCACAGATACGCAGTATTTT.

This chain joins TRBV7-6 and TRBJ2-3, with TRBD2 matching over 8 bases. This CDR3 has 16 amino acids. CDR1 is SGHVS and CDR2 is FNYEAQ in the germline V gene. V lost 2 bases, J lost 4 bases, and 8 bases stayed unmatched. CDR3 residues: CASSLLRGGLADTQYF. In nucleotides, the CDR3 is TGTGCCAGCAGCTTACTACGGGGGGGCTTGGCAGATACGCAGTATTTT.

The chain carries TRBV28 and TRBJ2-7; 7 positions match TRBD2. The CDR3 has 12 amino acids. V lost 8 bases to trimming and J lost 5 bases; unmatched junction nucleotides: 6. CDR1 is MDHEN, CDR2 SYDVKM, per germline. The CDR3 is CASLGGLDEQYV. The CDR3 DNA reads TGTGCCAGCCTCGGGGGGTTGGACGAGCAGTACGTC.

The table lists this clone with a count of one. V and J are TRBV28 and TRBJ2-7; TRBD1 matches at 10 bases. The CDR3 length is 14 residues. The germline gives CDR1 MDHEN, CDR2 SYDVKM. V lost 6 bases and J lost 6; bases outside the gene matches: 8. The CDR3 loop reads CASSKGTGAGEQYV. DNA of the CDR3: TGTGCCAGCAGCAAAGGGACAGGGGCAGGCGAGCAGTACGTC.

The chain carries TRBV7-9 and TRBJ2-7, with 8 bases aligning to TRBD1. J lost 7 bases, V lost 3 bases, and 11 bases had no gene match. Germline V gives CDR1 SEHNR, CDR2 FQNEAQ (reference sequence). The CDR3 totals 15 residues. The CDR3: CASSFSRTGSGEQYF. In nucleotides, the CDR3 is TGTGCCAGCAGCTTTTCCAGGACAGGGTCGGGAGAGCAGTACTTC. The whole variable domain, filled in from reference TRBV7-9 and TRBJ2-7, reads DTGVSQNPRHKITKRGQNVTFRCDPISEHNRLYWYRQTLGQGPEFLTYFQNEAQLEKSRLLSDRFSAERPKGSFSTLEIQRTEQGDSAMYLCASSFSRTGSGEQYFGPGTRLTVT.

This clone was counted once. The chain couples TRBV9 to TRBJ1-2, with D hard to call. Per germline, CDR1 SGDLS and CDR2 YYNGEE. CDR3 length: 14 residues. V was clipped by 0 bases and J by 2 bases, with 8 bases between them. CDR3 residues: CASSVGGGNYGYTF. The CDR3 DNA follows: TGTGCCAGCAGCGTAGGGGGAGGGAACTATGGCTACACCTTC. Looking up the rest from reference TRBV9 and TRBJ1-2 gives the full variable domain: DSGVTQTPKHLITATGQRVTLRCSPRSGDLSVYWYQQSLDQGLQFLIQYYNGEERAKGNILERFSAQQFPDLHSELNLSSLELGDSALYFCASSVGGGNYGYTFGSGTRLTVV.

The chain has TRBV6-6 and TRBJ2-5; TRBD2 is a possible D gene (6 bases). The CDR3 contains 14 residues. V was trimmed by 7 bases and J by 4 bases, leaving 16 bases between them. Germline V gene data show CDR1 as MNHNY and CDR2 as SVGAGI (reference sequence). CDR3: CASNPRRGGETQYF. Here the CDR3 DNA reads TGTGCCAGCAATCCCCGGCGGGGAGGAGAGACCCAGTACTTC.

The chain links TRBV28 to TRBJ1-2; 9 bases align to TRBD1. The junction had 4 bases not matched to a gene; V was cut back by 6 bases and J by 5 bases. Germline V gene data show CDR1 as MDHEN and CDR2 as SYDVKM. This CDR3 has 13 residues. The CDR3 nucleotides are TGTGCCAGCAGAAACGGACAGGGGTATGGCTACACCTTC. Its protein is CASRNGQGYGYTF.